Described below is a single T cell receptor beta chain sequence and its context. Its specificity is not known. This entry belongs to a study of beta chain features in type 1 diabetes. The whole isolated RNA underwent reverse transcription, so sequencing captured expressed TCRB transcripts. The assay was immunoSEQ multiplex PCR, and TCRdb's table has in-frame clones only and misses some. The sample shows a few hundred thousand clones, roughly 25% of them seen only once. Broader study findings: Cells carrying high TCR expression could end up over-represented when cDNA is sequenced. All four CD4+ subsets from Type 1 diabetes patients carried moderately but significantly shorter TCRB CDR3s. Insertion counts at VDJ junctions were lower in type 1 diabetes patients, who also showed more deletions there.

Trimming removed 6 bases from V and 4 bases from J; junction bases left unmatched: 12. The CDR3 runs to 15 residues. Germline V gene sequence: CDR1 SGHRS, CDR2 YFSETQ. Material: naive CD4+ T cells from blood. The chain has TRBV5-1 and TRBJ2-5, with TRBD2 matching 7 bases. This receptor was obtained from a woman aged 25 to 39 with type 1 diabetes. CDR3 bases: TGCGCCAGCATCTCTGCGATGGGGGGGGGAGAGACCCAGTACTTC. Protein: CASISAMGGGETQYF.